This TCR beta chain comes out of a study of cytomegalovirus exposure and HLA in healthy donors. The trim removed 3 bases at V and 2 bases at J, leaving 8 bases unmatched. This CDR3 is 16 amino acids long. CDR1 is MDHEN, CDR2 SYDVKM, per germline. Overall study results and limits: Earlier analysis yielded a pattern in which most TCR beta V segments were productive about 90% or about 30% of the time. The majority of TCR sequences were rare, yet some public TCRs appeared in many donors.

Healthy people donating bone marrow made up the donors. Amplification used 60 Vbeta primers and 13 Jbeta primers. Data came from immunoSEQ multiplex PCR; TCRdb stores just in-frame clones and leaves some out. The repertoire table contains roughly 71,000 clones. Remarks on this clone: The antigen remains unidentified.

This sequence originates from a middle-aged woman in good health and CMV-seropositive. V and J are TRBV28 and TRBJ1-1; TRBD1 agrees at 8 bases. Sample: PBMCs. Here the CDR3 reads CASSFGQGRYNTEAFF. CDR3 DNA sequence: TGTGCCAGCAGTTTTGGACAGGGTAGATATAACACTGAAGCTTTCTTT.